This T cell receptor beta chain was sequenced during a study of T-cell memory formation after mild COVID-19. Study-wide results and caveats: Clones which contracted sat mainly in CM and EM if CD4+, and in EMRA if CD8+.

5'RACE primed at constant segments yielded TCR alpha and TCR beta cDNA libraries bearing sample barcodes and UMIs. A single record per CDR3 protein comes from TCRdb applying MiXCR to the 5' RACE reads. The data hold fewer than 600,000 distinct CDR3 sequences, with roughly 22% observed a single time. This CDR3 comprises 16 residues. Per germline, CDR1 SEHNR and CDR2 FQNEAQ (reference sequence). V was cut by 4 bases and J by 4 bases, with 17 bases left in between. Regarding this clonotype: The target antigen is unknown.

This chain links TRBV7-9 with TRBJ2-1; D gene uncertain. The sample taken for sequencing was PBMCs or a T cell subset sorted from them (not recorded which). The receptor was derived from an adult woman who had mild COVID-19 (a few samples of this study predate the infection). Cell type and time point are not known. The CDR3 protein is CASSSPTPTGYNEQFF. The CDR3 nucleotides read TGTGCCAGCAGCTCCCCGACCCCCACGGGTTACAATGAGCAGTTCTTC.